These 22 T cell receptor beta chains came from one sample sequenced in a study of T-cell reconstitution after alpha-beta-depleted transplantation in children. A TCRbeta library incorporating unique molecular identifiers was prepared. TCRdb called the PCR reads again in MiXCR, with one record for every CDR3 protein. Here the sample spans hundreds of thousands of distinct CDR3 sequences, 16% being singletons. The input for sequencing was PBMCs from the stem cell graft donor, taken from the stem cell graft. Every receptor here comes from a human donor who donated a stem cell graft to a child with acute myeloid leukemia.

The chain carries TRBV20-1 and TRBJ2-3, with D perhaps matching TRBD1 or TRBD2 (6 bases each). The CDR3 is made up of 16 amino acids. The V end was cut by 2 bases, the J end by 2 bases, with 17 bases between. In germline, CDR1 is DFQATT, CDR2 SNEGSKA (reference sequence). The CDR3 region has the DNA TGCAGTGCTAGACCCCCGGGGGCACCACCCACAGATACGCAGTATTTT. Translated, it gives CSARPPGAPPTDTQYF.

In this sample, this clonotype turned up many times. The chain employs TRBV20-1 and TRBJ1-2; 9 bases are a match to TRBD1. The CDR3 has 16 amino acids. CDR1 and CDR2 (germline): DFQATT, SNEGSKA (reference sequence). Unmatched junction bases numbered 14, after V lost 3 bases and J lost 6 bases. The CDR3 bases are TGCAGTGCTAGCCTATTCCGGGACAGGGAGGGCGATGGCTACACCTTC. It is translated as CSASLFRDREGDGYTF.

This chain uses TRBV5-8 with TRBJ2-1; the D call may be TRBD1 or TRBD2 (5 bases each). With 2 bases removed from V and 8 bases from J, the gap between germline ends came to 17 bases. Germline loops: CDR1 SGHTS, CDR2 YDEGEE. CDR3 length equals 15 residues. The CDR3 region has the DNA TGTGCCAGCAGCTTAGGGACGCTAAAGGTCGATGAGCAGTTCTTC. Translation: CASSLGTLKVDEQFF.

The genes are TRBV29-1 and TRBJ2-1; 9 bases line up with TRBD1. Germline assignment: CDR1 SQVTM and CDR2 ANQGSEA. The trim removed 7 bases at V and 4 bases at J, leaving 8 bases unmatched. This CDR3 has 14 residues. The CDR3 nucleotides read TGCAGCGCCCGACCGGGACAGGGATACAATGAGCAGTTCTTC. Protein product: CSARPGQGYNEQFF.

This clonotype occurred a few times. The genes are TRBV12-5 and TRBJ1-1, with D tentatively TRBD1 (6 bases). Germline V gene data show CDR1 as LGHNT and CDR2 as FRNRAP. CDR3 length: 18 residues. V was trimmed by 4 bases and J by 1 base, leaving 22 bases between them. DNA for the CDR3: TGTGCTAGTGGTTGGACTGGACAGTCTGGGGCAGGGAACACTGAAGCTTTCTTT. It encodes CASGWTGQSGAGNTEAFF.

This clonotype has a count of ten or more. This chain joins TRBV20-1 and TRBJ1-5; the D gene is possibly TRBD1 (6 bases). Trimming cost V 5 bases and J 0 bases, with 14 bases left between them. This CDR3 is built from 15 residues. The V gene's germline CDR1 is DFQATT and CDR2 SNEGSKA (reference sequence). The CDR3 nucleotides read TGCAGTGCTGGAGGGGGAGGCGGTAGCAATCAGCCCCAGCATTTT. Translated, it gives CSAGGGGGSNQPQHF.

This clonotype has more than one count but fewer than ten. The J gene is TRBJ2-3, the V gene TRBV30, with D uncertain. The CDR3 is 13 amino acids. Germline-derived CDR1 and CDR2 are GTSNPN and SVGIG (reference sequence). V lost 5 bases to trimming and J lost 5 bases, with 14 bases between them. The CDR3 reads CAWVGRSRDTQYF. CDR3 bases: TGTGCCTGGGTCGGACGTTCAAGAGATACGCAGTATTTT. The whole variable domain, filled in from reference TRBV30 and TRBJ2-3, reads SQTIHQWPATLVQPVGSPLSLECTVEGTSNPNLYWYRQAAGRGLQLLFYSVGIGQISSEVPQNLSASRPQDRQFILSSKKLLLSDSGFYLCAWVGRSRDTQYFGPGTRLTVL.

This clonotype was recorded at least ten times. V is TRBV29-1 and J is TRBJ1-1; possibly TRBD1 for D (5 bases). This CDR3 region has 12 residues. Trimming left V 7 bases short and J 4 bases short, with 13 bases between. Germline-derived CDR1 and CDR2 are SQVTM and ANQGSEA. The CDR3 nucleotides are TGCAGCGCTCCTCTCCAGGGCACTGAAGCTTTCTTT. Its translation: CSAPLQGTEAFF.

V is TRBV11-2 and J is TRBJ2-3; no definite D call. The CDR3 consists of 13 residues. Germline V gene data show CDR1 as SGHAT and CDR2 as FQNNGV. V was cut by 1 base and J by 4 bases, with 6 bases left in between. The CDR3 bases are TGTGCCAGCAGCTTAGCAACAGCAGATACGCAGTATTTT. It encodes CASSLATADTQYF.

J is TRBJ2-6 and V is TRBV30; D is possibly TRBD2 (5 bases). This CDR3 contains 14 residues. Germline CDR1 reads GTSNPN; CDR2 reads SVGIG (reference sequence). For the CDR3, the DNA is TGTGCTGAAGCCCCAGCGGAGGGGGCCAACGTCCTGACTTTC. Translated: CAEAPAEGANVLTF.

This chain links TRBV7-2 with TRBJ2-7, with TRBD1 matching over 8 bases. Looked up from germline, CDR1 is SGHTA and CDR2 is FQGNSA. CDR3 size: 15 residues. With 5 bases clipped from V and 2 bases from J, the junction kept 8 bases outside the gene matches. CDR3 in amino acids: CASSPDRGPPYEQYF. CDR3 bases: TGTGCCAGCAGCCCCGACAGGGGTCCCCCCTACGAGCAGTACTTC.

This clonotype was counted ten times or more. The chain joins TRBV6-5 to TRBJ1-1; no firm D call. Trimming removed 2 bases at V and 0 bases at J, with 10 bases between. CDR3 size: 15 residues. Germline V lookup: CDR1 MNHEY, CDR2 SVGAGI. The CDR3 region is CASSYKPHMNTEAFF. DNA for the CDR3: TGTGCCAGCAGTTACAAACCCCATATGAACACTGAAGCTTTCTTT.

The V gene is TRBV4-3, the J gene TRBJ1-1; no clear D. Trimming took 1 base from V and 5 from J, leaving 14 bases between them. The CDR3 extends over 15 amino acids. Germline values: CDR1 LGHNA, CDR2 YSLEER. The CDR3 region is CASSQARTGGTEAFF. The CDR3 bases are TGCGCCAGCAGCCAAGCTAGGACCGGAGGGACTGAAGCTTTCTTT.

This clonotype has just a few counts. This rearrangement joins TRBV7-2 to TRBJ2-7; D is ambiguous. This CDR3 has 15 amino acids. CDR1 and CDR2 from the germline V gene are SGHTA and FQGNSA. V was cut by 1 base and J by 0 bases, with 10 bases left in between. In nucleotides, the CDR3 is TGTGCCAGCAGCTTAGAAGAATCGACCTCCTACGAGCAGTACTTC. It yields the protein CASSLEESTSYEQYF.

V and J are TRBV20-1 and TRBJ1-1, with 7 positions matching TRBD1. The V gene end was trimmed by 3 bases and the J gene end by 9 bases; junction bases not matched to a gene: 10. Germline-derived CDR1 and CDR2 are DFQATT and SNEGSKA (reference sequence). The CDR3 extends over 13 amino acids. The CDR3 here is CSASPTRDRKAFF. CDR3 nucleotides: TGCAGTGCTAGCCCAACCCGGGACAGAAAAGCTTTCTTT.

This clonotype turned up a few times. The rearrangement joins TRBV10-2 to TRBJ2-2; the D call may be TRBD1 or TRBD2 (5 bases each). The length of the CDR3 is 14 residues. Germline V lookup: CDR1 WSHSY, CDR2 SAAADI. Trimming pared 9 bases from V and 5 bases from J, leaving 16 bases between. The CDR3 DNA follows: TGCGCCAGTTGGACAAGGGAGAGAACCGGGGAGCTGTTTTTT. It translates to CASWTRERTGELFF.

This clonotype was counted ten times or more. The rearrangement joins TRBV20-1 to TRBJ1-6; possibly TRBD1 for D (6 bases). This CDR3 has 15 residues. Germline V gives CDR1 DFQATT, CDR2 SNEGSKA (reference sequence). V dropped 6 bases and J dropped 6 bases, with 18 bases sitting between them. CDR3 in amino acids: CSAADSREINSPLHF. In DNA, the CDR3 is TGCAGTGCCGCGGACAGTCGGGAAATTAATTCACCCCTCCACTTT.

This clonotype was detected many times. The chain couples TRBV29-1 to TRBJ1-2, with 7 bases lining up with TRBD1. There are 13 residues in the CDR3. V lost 7 bases, J lost 0 bases, and 5 bases stayed unmatched. Germline V CDR1 and CDR2: SQVTM, ANQGSEA. In DNA form, the CDR3 reads TGCAGCGCCCTGGACAGGTCTAACTATGGCTACACCTTC. Its protein is CSALDRSNYGYTF.

The chain recombines TRBV4-1 with TRBJ1-1; 10 nucleotides align to TRBD1. CDR1 and CDR2 from the germline V gene are MGHRA and YSYEKL. V was pared by 0 bases and J by 3 bases, with 4 bases of the junction left unmatched. CDR3 length: 16 residues. CDR3 in DNA: TGCGCCAGCAGCCAAGAGGGGGACAGGGGCTACACTGAAGCTTTCTTT. Residues: CASSQEGDRGYTEAFF.

This clonotype turned up a few times. The J gene is TRBJ1-3, the V gene TRBV7-2, with D tentatively TRBD1 (5 bases). CDR3 size: 14 residues. Trimming removed 10 bases from V and 4 bases from J, with 17 bases in between. The germline gives CDR1 SGHTA, CDR2 FQGNSA. The CDR3 nucleotides read TGTGCCACTAAGCAGGACATCTCGGGAAACACCATATATTTT. Protein product: CATKQDISGNTIYF.

This clonotype occurred many times. The rearrangement joins TRBV10-3 to TRBJ2-1, with a tentative D call TRBD2 (5 bases). With 3 bases removed from V and 1 base from J, the gap between germline ends came to 13 bases. Germline CDR1 and CDR2: ENHRY and SYGVKD. This CDR3 contains 16 residues. CDR3 region: CAISEAGTGSYNEQFF. CDR3 in DNA: TGTGCCATCAGTGAAGCAGGAACGGGATCCTACAATGAGCAGTTCTTC.

J is TRBJ1-2 and V is TRBV10-3; 8 nucleotides align to TRBD1. CDR1 and CDR2 (germline): ENHRY, SYGVKD. The trim removed 7 bases at V and 6 bases at J, leaving 7 bases unmatched. The CDR3 extends over 13 amino acids. The DNA of the CDR3 is TGTGCCATCAAACCGACAGGGGCACATGGCTACACCTTC. It yields the protein CAIKPTGAHGYTF.